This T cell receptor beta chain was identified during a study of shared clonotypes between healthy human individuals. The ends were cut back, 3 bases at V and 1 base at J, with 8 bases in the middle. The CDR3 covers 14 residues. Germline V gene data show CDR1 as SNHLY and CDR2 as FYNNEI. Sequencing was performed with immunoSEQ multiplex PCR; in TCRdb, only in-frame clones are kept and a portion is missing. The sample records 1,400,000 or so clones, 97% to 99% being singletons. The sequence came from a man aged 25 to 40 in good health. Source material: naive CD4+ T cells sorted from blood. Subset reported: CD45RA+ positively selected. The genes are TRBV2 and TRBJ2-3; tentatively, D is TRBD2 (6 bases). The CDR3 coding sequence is TGTGCCAGCAGTGACGGAGGGGGCACAGATACGCAGTATTTT. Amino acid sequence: CASSDGGGTDTQYF.